This TCR beta chain was captured by sequencing in a study of early T cells in non-severe SARS-CoV-2 infection. At the level of the study: Chains were unpaired, as sequencing was done on bulk RNA from unsorted whole blood.

This clonotype occurred many times. The CDR3 is 13 amino acids. Between the trimmed V and J ends, which lost 6 bases and 4 bases, there was a span of 11 bases. Germline V gene data show CDR1 as KGHDR and CDR2 as SFDVKD. A single record per CDR3 protein comes from TCRdb applying MiXCR to the 5' RACE reads. Here the sample spans roughly 20,000 distinct CDR3 sequences, about 3.8% being singletons. The receptor was derived from an adult who was a healthcare worker with PCR-confirmed SARS-CoV-2 infection or an uninfected control (not recorded which). The rearrangement links TRBV24-1 to TRBJ1-2, with D uncertain. What was sequenced was whole blood. CDR3 coding DNA: TGTGCCACCAGTCCTGCAGGCGGCTATGGCTACACCTTC. Protein product: CATSPAGGYGYTF.